This TCR beta chain came from a study of regulatory T cells in long-lasting Graves disease. Combining iRepertoire HTBI primers with Arm-PCR of CDR3 regions, the authors built TCR beta libraries. TCRdb redid the calling of the multiplex PCR reads with MiXCR, one entry per CDR3 protein. The table records about 220,000 distinct CDR3 sequences, roughly 18% of them present only once. The CDR3 is 13 residues long. The V end was cut by 4 bases, the J end by 9 bases, with 16 bases between. Germline CDR1 reads SGDLS; CDR2 reads YYNGEE. This clonotype was seen more than once but under ten times. Its antigen is not known. Time point reported: newly diagnosed GD, antithyroid drugs for less than 3 months. Making the TCR library involved RNA that had been extracted from PBMCs. Staff took approximately 9.9 milliliters of peripheral blood and put it into EDTA tubes. The study's findings and limits: Persistent Graves' disease cases displayed lower TCR diversity than newly diagnosed ones.

The V gene is TRBV9, the J gene TRBJ1-1; D is unclear. The TCR sequence derives from a female donor with Graves disease. The sequencing here drew on peripheral blood mononuclear cells (PBMCs), taken at new diagnosis, from a patient treated with antithyroid drugs. This CDR3 is CASSPTFTPQAFF. DNA of the CDR3: TGTGCCAGCAGCCCCACATTTACCCCGCAAGCTTTCTTT.